This entry is about one T cell receptor (beta chain). There is no known antigen for this receptor. To prepare the library, the immunoSEQ multiplex PCR assay was applied. Drawn from immuneACCESS, this table holds only the in-frame rearrangements with V and J called that TCRdb kept. Clones are partly lost; checked studies trace under half to an unresolved V gene and leave the rest unexplained. The table kept for this sample lists some 190,000 clones. In total, the top ten clones hold less than 2.5% of the sample. This sample is part of a study of control samples from healthy donors and cancer patients (dated by TCRdb to the early 2020s). The CDR3, cysteine through phenylalanine, is 15 amino acids long. The kept DNA is CDR3 alone, 45 bases in frame from the first base. The V end gives up 0 bases and the J end 0 bases, leaving 2 bases in the junction not matched to a gene. Based on the germline V gene, the CDR1 and CDR2 sequences are SGDLS and YYNGEE.

Sample: blood. This sequence uses TRBV9 and TRBJ1-2; 7 nucleotides in the junction match TRBD1. The source of this sequence is a woman between 25 and 40 years old in good health. Read as DNA, the sequence is TGTGCCAGCAGCGTAGGACAGGGCGCTAACTATGGCTACACCTTC. Translation gives CASSVGQGANYGYTF.